This T cell receptor beta chain was identified during a study of graft-versus-host responses after intestinal transplantation. The CDR3 length is 16 residues. J was trimmed by 4 bases and V by 5 bases; bases with no gene match: 9. Germline V CDR1 and CDR2: MGHRA, YSYEKL. TCRdb keeps only in-frame clones here, not all; method: immunoSEQ multiplex PCR. Here the sample spans 33,000 or so clones, around 96% being singletons. The TCR originated in a human patient who received an intestinal transplant, so some T cells may come from the graft donor. The rearrangement joins TRBV4-1 to TRBJ2-3, with 10 positions matching TRBD1. The source was PBMCs, collected 16 days after intestinal transplant. CDR3 sequence: CASSSGTGVFADTQYF. The CDR3 bases are TGCGCCAGCAGCTCCGGGACAGGGGTTTTCGCAGATACGCAGTATTTT.